Each of the 24 T cell receptor beta chains below was sequenced from the same sample in a study of blood T cell repertoires in COVID-19. Using immunoSEQ multiplex PCR, the repertoire was profiled, and TCRdb retains in-frame clones only, with some absent. Seen here are around 260,000 clones, roughly 80% observed once, and the top ten hold under 5.5%. The sample consisted of peripheral blood. The receptors shown here come from a man between 60 and 70 years old with acute or convalescent COVID-19.

J is TRBJ2-3 and V is TRBV28; 11 nucleotides line up with TRBD2. CDR1 and CDR2 from the germline V gene are MDHEN and SYDVKM. The length of the CDR3 is 15 residues. V lost 3 bases and J lost 5; bases outside the gene matches: 4. The chain's CDR3 is CASSFSGRAQDTQYF. DNA of the CDR3: TGTGCCAGCAGTTTTAGCGGGAGGGCCCAAGATACGCAGTATTTT.

V usage is TRBV6-5 and J usage is TRBJ2-3; TRBD1 matches 9 bases. From germline, CDR1 is MNHEY and CDR2 SVGAGI. V was clipped by 7 bases and J by 5 bases; unmatched bases: 10. The CDR3 is 15 amino acids. CDR3 in amino acids: CASNVRTGVEDTQYF. The CDR3, as DNA: TGTGCCAGCAATGTACGGACAGGGGTTGAAGATACGCAGTATTTT.

The chain recombines TRBV6-5 with TRBJ1-5; 7 bases map to TRBD1. This CDR3 is 14 amino acids long. Per the germline V gene, CDR1 is MNHEY and CDR2 is SVGAGI. The ends lost 6 bases at V and 7 bases at J; junction bases unmatched: 9. Written as DNA, the CDR3 is TGTGCCAGCAGACGACAGGGAATGAGCCAGCCCCAGCATTTT. This gives the protein CASRRQGMSQPQHF.

The rearrangement uses TRBV15 and TRBJ1-2, with 10 positions matching TRBD1. The ends lost 0 bases at V and 3 bases at J; junction bases unmatched: 1. The V gene's germline CDR1 is LNHNV and CDR2 YYDKDF (reference sequence). The CDR3 runs 15 residues. The CDR3 here is CATSREGQGYYGYTF. In DNA form, the CDR3 reads TGTGCCACCAGCAGAGAGGGACAGGGGTACTATGGCTACACCTTC.

The CDR3 DNA sequence: TGTGCCAGCAGTTTGGTGCCGGACAGACTTCCCTACGAGCAGTACTTC. As protein: CASSLVPDRLPYEQYF. The V gene is TRBV27, the J gene TRBJ2-7; D may be TRBD1 (6 bases). The CDR3 contains 16 residues. CDR1 and CDR2 (germline): MNHEY, SMNVEV (reference sequence). V gave up 3 bases and J gave up 2 bases, with 17 bases separating them.

As for this clone: Different DNA sequences within this sample yield the same CDR3. The V call is TRBV29-1, the J call TRBJ1-2, with TRBD1 matching 8 bases. V shed 4 bases, J shed 2 bases, and the junction held 3 bases outside the gene matches. CDR1 and CDR2 from the germline V gene are SQVTM and ANQGSEA. The CDR3 covers 13 residues. CDR3 sequence reads: CSVVGQGNYGYTF. The CDR3, as DNA: TGCAGCGTTGTCGGACAGGGAAACTATGGCTACACCTTC.

This clone was seen more than once but under ten times. The rearrangement uses TRBV9 and TRBJ2-1; the match to TRBD2 covers 15 bases. The CDR3 runs to 15 residues. From germline, CDR1 is SGDLS and CDR2 YYNGEE. The trim removed 4 bases at V and 7 bases at J, leaving 3 bases unmatched. CDR3 sequence reads: CASSPGTSGGNEQFF. DNA for the CDR3: TGTGCCAGCAGCCCCGGGACTAGCGGGGGGAATGAGCAGTTCTTC.

The chain combines TRBV7-9 with TRBJ2-6; no clear D. CDR1 and CDR2 from the germline V gene are SEHNR and FQNEAQ (reference sequence). The V gene lost 1 base and the J gene lost 0 bases, with 4 bases spanning the gap. The CDR3 runs 15 residues. CDR3: CASSLGGSGANVLTF. The CDR3 DNA reads TGTGCCAGCAGCTTAGGAGGCTCTGGGGCCAACGTCCTGACTTTC.

V and J are TRBV29-1 and TRBJ2-1; maybe TRBD1 (6 bases). The germline V and J ends were trimmed by 5 bases and 6 bases, with 20 bases remaining between them. There are 15 residues in the CDR3. The germline V gene has CDR1 SQVTM and CDR2 ANQGSEA. The CDR3 protein is CSVTDRFQLRNEQFF. CDR3 DNA: TGCAGCGTTACCGACAGGTTCCAATTACGCAATGAGCAGTTCTTC.

The gene calls are TRBV18 and TRBJ2-2, with TRBD1 matching over 12 bases. V dropped 6 bases and J dropped 4; count of bases not matched to a gene: 12. This CDR3 region has 18 residues. Germline V CDR1 and CDR2: KGHSH, LQKENI. CDR3 region: CASSQRGGTGGITGELFF. The CDR3 coding sequence is TGTGCCAGCTCCCAAAGAGGAGGGACAGGGGGCATCACCGGGGAGCTGTTTTTT. The full variable domain, with the rest looked up from reference TRBV18 and TRBJ2-2, is NAGVMQNPRHLVRRRGQEARLRCSPMKGHSHVYWYRQLPEEGLKFMVYLQKENIIDESGMPKERFSAEFPKEGPSILRIQQVVRGDSAAYFCASSQRGGTGGITGELFFGEGSRLTVL.

J is TRBJ2-7 and V is TRBV5-4, with D perhaps TRBD1 (5 bases). The germline V gene has CDR1 SGHNT and CDR2 YYREEE (reference sequence). Trimming removed 3 bases from V and 3 bases from J, with 16 bases in between. CDR3 length equals 15 residues. The CDR3 nucleotides read TGTGCCAGCAGCTCCAATATAGGGGCGATCTACGAGCAGTACTTC. This encodes CASSSNIGAIYEQYF.

The chain uses TRBV20-1 and TRBJ1-1; D not resolved. V was shortened by 5 bases and J by 3 bases, with 7 bases between the two germline ends. Germline assignment: CDR1 DFQATT and CDR2 SNEGSKA (reference sequence). This CDR3 contains 11 residues. CDR3 sequence reads: CSALRHTEAFF. DNA of the CDR3: TGCAGTGCTCTCCGTCACACTGAAGCTTTCTTT.

This clone appeared once. The rearrangement uses TRBV7-3 and TRBJ2-1, with D uncertain. V was clipped by 4 bases and J by 4 bases, with 8 bases between them. The CDR3 totals 13 residues. The germline V gene has CDR1 SGHTA and CDR2 FQGTGA. In DNA, the CDR3 is TGTGCCAGCAGCTCCGACACTTACAATGAGCAGTTCTTC. Its protein is CASSSDTYNEQFF.

The chain couples TRBV6-5 to TRBJ2-5; 13 bases agree with TRBD2. CDR1 and CDR2 from the germline V gene are MNHEY and SVGAGI. This CDR3 has 16 residues. J was trimmed by 3 bases and V by 0 bases; bases with no gene match: 1. CDR3 residues: CASSYSTSGGKETQYF. For the CDR3, the DNA is TGTGCCAGCAGTTACTCGACTAGCGGGGGGAAAGAGACCCAGTACTTC.

As concerns this clone: An end of the junction differs from the germline gene, which may be a read error. This sample also contains other DNA sequences that code for the same CDR3. This sequence joins TRBV10-3 and TRBJ1-3, with D possibly matching TRBD1 (5 bases). The germline V gene has CDR1 ENHRY and CDR2 SYGVKD. The CDR3 runs to 15 residues. The CDR3 nucleotides read TGTGCCATCAGCGAGTCGGGGGGTTCAGGAAACACCATATATTTT. Translating it yields CAISESGGSGNTIYF.

The chain joins TRBV7-2 to TRBJ1-1; a possible D gene is TRBD1 (6 bases). CDR1 is SGHTA, CDR2 FQGNSA, per germline. The V and J ends lost 5 bases and 1 base respectively, with 8 bases between them. The CDR3 has 13 residues. The CDR3 loop is CASSKTGNTEAFF. The CDR3 DNA is TGTGCCAGCAGCAAGACAGGGAACACTGAAGCTTTCTTT.

This chain links TRBV10-3 with TRBJ2-5; 8 bases are shared with TRBD1. The germline gives CDR1 ENHRY, CDR2 SYGVKD. Unmatched junction bases numbered 8, after V lost 8 bases and J lost 3 bases. CDR3 length: 14 amino acids. CDR3 in DNA: TGTGCCATCGGCCGAAGGGGACAGGAAGAGACCCAGTACTTC. Translated: CAIGRRGQEETQYF.

The CDR3 sequence: CASSRGTARSRERQYF. CDR3 bases: TGTGCCAGCAGCCGGGGGACAGCCAGAAGCCGGGAGAGGCAGTACTTC. The gene calls are TRBV5-8 and TRBJ2-7; D might be TRBD1 (7 bases). This CDR3 is built from 16 residues. Trimming stripped 4 bases from V and 9 bases from J, with 26 bases between. Germline CDR1 and CDR2: SGHTS and YDEGEE.

The chain has TRBV7-3 and TRBJ1-1; D is perhaps TRBD1 (6 bases). There are 13 residues in the CDR3. V was clipped by 1 base and J by 3 bases, with 6 bases between them. The germline V gene has CDR1 SGHTA and CDR2 FQGTGA. This CDR3 reads CASSLNRDTEAFF. The CDR3 DNA follows: TGTGCCAGCAGCTTAAACAGGGACACTGAAGCTTTCTTT.

The chain employs TRBV7-3 and TRBJ2-1, with TRBD2 identical over 9 bases. The CDR3 sequence is 15 residues long. Unmatched junction bases numbered 4, after V lost 5 bases and J lost 2 bases. The germline V gene has CDR1 SGHTA and CDR2 FQGTGA. CDR3 DNA: TGTGCCAGCAGCGGCGGGAGGGCCCCCTACAATGAGCAGTTCTTC. It specifies CASSGGRAPYNEQFF.

The chain joins TRBV28 to TRBJ2-1; 11 bases agree with TRBD2. CDR1 and CDR2 (germline): MDHEN, SYDVKM. This CDR3 spans 19 amino acids. After removal of 5 bases from V and 3 bases from J, the junction contained 15 bases not matched to a gene. CDR3 amino acids: CASSPQSGVAGGFYNEQFF. The CDR3 nucleotides are TGTGCCAGCAGTCCCCAATCCGGGGTAGCGGGAGGGTTCTACAATGAGCAGTTCTTC. Combining the CDR3 with reference TRBV28 and TRBJ2-1 gives the whole variable domain DVKVTQSSRYLVKRTGEKVFLECVQDMDHENMFWYRQDPGLGLRLIYFSYDVKMKEKGDIPEGYSVSREKKERFSLILESASTNQTSMYLCASSPQSGVAGGFYNEQFFGPGTRLTVL.

The chain carries TRBV9 and TRBJ2-7; D remains unclear. This CDR3 has 14 residues. Germline CDR1 and CDR2: SGDLS and YYNGEE. V lost 3 bases and J lost 3, with 13 bases in between. This CDR3 reads CASSGSPGDYEQYF. The CDR3 nucleotides are TGTGCCAGCAGCGGATCCCCAGGCGACTACGAGCAGTACTTC.

The V call is TRBV7-9, the J call TRBJ2-5; D unclear. Between the trimmed V and J ends, which lost 4 bases and 5 bases, there was a span of 5 bases. The germline V gene encodes CDR1 SEHNR and CDR2 FQNEAQ (reference sequence). There are 11 residues in the CDR3. This CDR3 is CASSSRETQYF. The CDR3, as DNA: TGTGCCAGCAGCTCCAGGGAGACCCAGTACTTC.

J is TRBJ2-5 and V is TRBV5-4; maybe TRBD1 (6 bases). The germline V gene encodes CDR1 SGHNT and CDR2 YYREEE (reference sequence). CDR3 length: 14 amino acids. Trimming shortened V by 0 bases and J by 1 base, and 7 bases separated the two germline ends. CDR3 in amino acids: CASSLEGGQETQYF. CDR3 coding DNA: TGTGCCAGCAGCTTGGAAGGGGGCCAAGAGACCCAGTACTTC.